Presented here are 2 T cell receptor beta chains from one specimen sequenced in a study of blood T cell repertoires in COVID-19. TCRdb's copy holds only in-frame clones and misses some; the assay was immunoSEQ multiplex PCR. Altogether under 80,000 clones are present, just under 80% being singletons, with the ten largest covering 9% to 10%. Sequencing was carried out using peripheral blood. The receptor source for this set is a human donor in a cohort sampled during active COVID-19.

Regarding this clone: The junction differs from germline at one of its ends, possibly a read error. V and J are TRBV11-2 and TRBJ2-7; 7 bases are a match to TRBD2. CDR3 size: 11 residues. Per the germline V gene, CDR1 is SGHAT and CDR2 is FQNNGV. CDR3 coding DNA: TGTGCCAGCAGCTTAGGTGGGCGGGAGACCTTC. This sequence encodes CASSLGGRETF.

This clone was observed once. The genes are TRBV7-2 and TRBJ1-3, with 10 bases identical to TRBD1. V lost 5 bases to trimming and J lost 4 bases; unmatched junction nucleotides: 5. Germline CDR1 reads SGHTA; CDR2 reads FQGNSA. The CDR3 has 15 amino acids. The CDR3 loop is CASSAGTGVGNTIYF. The DNA for the CDR3 is TGTGCCAGCAGCGCCGGGACAGGGGTGGGAAACACCATATATTTT.